The next 15 T cell receptor beta chains were all read from a single sample in a study of response to subunit inactivated influenza vaccine. TCRdb ran MiXCR on the RT-PCR reads and lists one entry per CDR3 protein. The data contain a few hundred thousand distinct CDR3 sequences, around a fifth of them singletons. Material: PBMCs from blood, obtained approximately 20 months after vaccination. Receptors originate from a man aged 45 to 75 who received an inactivated influenza vaccine.

This clonotype was observed a handful of times. The chain combines TRBV19 with TRBJ2-1; tentative D call: TRBD1 (5 bases). Germline V gives CDR1 LNHDA, CDR2 SQIVND (reference sequence). This CDR3 has 13 residues. V was cut by 0 bases and J by 7 bases, with 7 bases left in between. The CDR3 DNA is TGTGCCAGTAGTATAGACAGGGTGAATGAGCAGTTCTTC. This codes for CASSIDRVNEQFF.

V gene TRBV7-2 combines with J gene TRBJ1-4; 8 positions agree with TRBD1. V lost 0 bases and J lost 10; bases outside the gene matches: 7. This CDR3 comprises 15 residues. The germline gives CDR1 SGHTA, CDR2 FQGNSA. Here the CDR3 DNA reads TGTGCCAGCAGCTTAGCCGGACAGGGTCGGGGAAAACTGTTTTTT. Translating gives CASSLAGQGRGKLFF. The full variable domain, with the rest looked up from reference TRBV7-2 and TRBJ1-4, is GAGVSQSPSNKVTEKGKDVELRCDPISGHTALYWYRQSLGQGLEFLIYFQGNSAPDKSGLPSDRFSAERTGGSVSTLTIQRTQQEDSAVYLCASSLAGQGRGKLFFGSGTQLSVL.

The CDR3 loop reads CASSQEASCTHEQYF. DNA for the CDR3: TGTGCCAGCAGCCAAGAGGCGTCTTGTACCCACGAGCAGTACTTC. The chain links TRBV3-1 to TRBJ2-7; D is undetermined. This CDR3 spans 15 amino acids. Germline V lookup: CDR1 LGHDT, CDR2 YNNKEL (reference sequence). The V and J ends lost 0 bases and 5 bases respectively, with 14 bases between them.

This chain joins TRBV29-1 and TRBJ2-7, with D possibly TRBD2 on 5 matching bases. Trimming took 4 bases from V and 1 from J, leaving 8 bases between them. Germline-derived CDR1 and CDR2 are SQVTM and ANQGSEA. The CDR3 covers 12 residues. CDR3 region: CSVAGISYEQYF. In DNA, the CDR3 is TGCAGCGTTGCCGGGATTTCCTACGAGCAGTACTTC.

This clonotype was counted a few times. The chain employs TRBV4-3 and TRBJ1-5, with D maybe TRBD1 (6 bases). The CDR3 is made up of 18 amino acids. Germline V gene sequence: CDR1 LGHNA, CDR2 YSLEER. V was pared by 0 bases and J by 5 bases, with 20 bases between. Written as DNA, the CDR3 is TGCGCCAGCAGCCAAGACCCCGTAGGGGGAGGGGGTTATCAGCCCCAGCATTTT. It codes for CASSQDPVGGGGYQPQHF.

The CDR3 sequence is CASSLDRTGPRTEAFF. The CDR3 region has the DNA TGTGCCAGCAGCTTAGATCGGACAGGGCCGCGCACTGAAGCTTTCTTT. The rearrangement uses TRBV11-2 and TRBJ1-1, with 8 bases aligning to TRBD1. CDR3 size: 16 residues. The V segment lost 0 bases and the J segment 4 bases; nucleotides outside the gene matches: 7. The germline V gene has CDR1 SGHAT and CDR2 FQNNGV.

This chain uses TRBV4-3 with TRBJ2-7, with 9 bases lining up with TRBD2. Germline lookup yields CDR1 LGHNA and CDR2 YSLEER. The trim removed 1 base at V and 6 bases at J, leaving 7 bases unmatched. The CDR3 spans 15 residues. CDR3 bases: TGCGCCAGCAGCCAAGTGGTTAGCGGGAGTAGCGAGCAGTACTTC. Its translation: CASSQVVSGSSEQYF.

This clonotype was found a few times. The V and J genes are TRBV2 and TRBJ1-3, with D maybe TRBD1 (6 bases). Deletions cut 6 bases from V and 7 bases from J, with 10 bases between. This CDR3 has 12 residues. The germline V gene has CDR1 SNHLY and CDR2 FYNNEI. CDR3 residues: CASSGGRNTIYF. The CDR3 DNA reads as TGTGCCAGCAGCGGGGGCCGGAACACCATATATTTT.

This clonotype occurred many times. DNA for the CDR3: TGTGCCAGCAGTTTAATCGGACAGAGCTCCTACGAGCAGTACTTC. Translation: CASSLIGQSSYEQYF. The chain has TRBV28 and TRBJ2-7; perhaps TRBD1 as D (6 bases). V shed 2 bases and J shed 0 bases, with 11 bases lying between them. The CDR3 has 15 amino acids. Germline V gene lookup returns CDR1 MDHEN and CDR2 SYDVKM.

This clonotype was counted at least ten times. The chain has TRBV3-1 and TRBJ2-7; no clear D gene. Trimming shortened V by 5 bases and J by 0 bases, and 2 bases separated the two germline ends. Germline V gene data show CDR1 as LGHDT and CDR2 as YNNKEL (reference sequence). The CDR3 is made up of 11 amino acids. The CDR3: CASSNSYEQYF. DNA of the CDR3: TGTGCCAGCAGCAACTCCTACGAGCAGTACTTC.

V gene TRBV7-2 combines with J gene TRBJ2-7, with no clear D. The CDR3 sequence is 14 residues long. V shed 5 bases and J shed 3 bases, with 14 bases lying between them. Germline V gene lookup returns CDR1 SGHTA and CDR2 FQGNSA. The CDR3 coding sequence is TGTGCCAGCAGCCCCCAACCCACGATCTACGAGCAGTACTTC. It is translated as CASSPQPTIYEQYF.

This clonotype was detected many times. The CDR3 bases are TGTGCCGCCAACCAATTTGGATATGGCTACACCTTC. Its translation: CAANQFGYGYTF. The chain couples TRBV19 to TRBJ1-2; D gene uncertain. Germline values: CDR1 LNHDA, CDR2 SQIVND (reference sequence). V lost 11 bases to trimming and J lost 5 bases, with 15 bases between them. This CDR3 spans 12 amino acids.

DNA of the CDR3: TGTGCCAGCAGCCAACCGGGACTAGCCAAAAACATTCAGTACTTC. This gives the protein CASSQPGLAKNIQYF. The V call is TRBV11-2, the J call TRBJ2-4; D might be TRBD2 (6 bases). Germline CDR1 SGHAT, CDR2 FQNNGV. The CDR3 is 15 amino acids. V lost 5 bases, J lost 0 bases, and 11 bases lay in between.

This clonotype was seen many times. The gene calls are TRBV5-1 and TRBJ1-1; tentatively, D is TRBD1 (5 bases). Germline V gene data show CDR1 as SGHRS and CDR2 as YFSETQ. The CDR3 consists of 13 residues. Deletions cut 4 bases from V and 6 bases from J, with 13 bases between. The CDR3 loop reads CASSPMGLPEAFF. CDR3 sequence (DNA): TGCGCCAGCAGCCCAATGGGACTCCCTGAAGCTTTCTTT.

The chain couples TRBV20-1 to TRBJ2-7; no clear D gene. The CDR3 spans 14 residues. Deletions cut 3 bases from V and 0 bases from J, with 12 bases between. Germline lookup yields CDR1 DFQATT and CDR2 SNEGSKA (reference sequence). The CDR3 DNA is TGCAGTGCTAGGTTCGGGTCTAGCTCCTACGAGCAGTACTTC. Its protein is CSARFGSSSYEQYF.